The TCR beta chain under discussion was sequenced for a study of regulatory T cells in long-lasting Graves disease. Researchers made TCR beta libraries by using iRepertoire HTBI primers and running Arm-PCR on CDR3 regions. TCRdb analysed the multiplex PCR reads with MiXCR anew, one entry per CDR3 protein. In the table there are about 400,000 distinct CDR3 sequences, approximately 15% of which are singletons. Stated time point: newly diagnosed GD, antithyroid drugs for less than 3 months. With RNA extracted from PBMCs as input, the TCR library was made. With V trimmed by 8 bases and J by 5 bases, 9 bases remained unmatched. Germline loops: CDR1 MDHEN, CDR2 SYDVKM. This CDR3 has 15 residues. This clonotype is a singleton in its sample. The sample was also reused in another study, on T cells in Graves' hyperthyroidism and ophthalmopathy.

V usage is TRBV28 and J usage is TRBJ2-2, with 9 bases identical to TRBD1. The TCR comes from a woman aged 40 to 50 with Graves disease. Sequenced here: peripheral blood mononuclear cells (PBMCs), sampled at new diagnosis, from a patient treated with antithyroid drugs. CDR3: CASQRGTGYTGELFF. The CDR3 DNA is TGTGCCAGCCAAAGGGGGACAGGGTATACCGGGGAGCTGTTTTTT.